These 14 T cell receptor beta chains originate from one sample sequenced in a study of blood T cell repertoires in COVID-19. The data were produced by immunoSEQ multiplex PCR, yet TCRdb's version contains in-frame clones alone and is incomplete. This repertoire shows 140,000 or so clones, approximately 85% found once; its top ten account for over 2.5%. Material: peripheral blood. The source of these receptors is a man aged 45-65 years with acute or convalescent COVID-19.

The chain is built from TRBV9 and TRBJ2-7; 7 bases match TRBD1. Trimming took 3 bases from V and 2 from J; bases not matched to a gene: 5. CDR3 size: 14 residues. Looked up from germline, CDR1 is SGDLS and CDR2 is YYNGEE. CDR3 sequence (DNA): TGTGCCAGCAGCGCAGAGGACAGGCCCTACGAGCAGTACTTC. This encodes CASSAEDRPYEQYF.

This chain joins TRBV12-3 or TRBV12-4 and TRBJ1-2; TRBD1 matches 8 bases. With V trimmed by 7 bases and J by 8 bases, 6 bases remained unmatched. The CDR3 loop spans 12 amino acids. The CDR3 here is CASTQGAGGYTF. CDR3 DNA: TGTGCCAGCACCCAGGGGGCTGGGGGCTACACCTTC.

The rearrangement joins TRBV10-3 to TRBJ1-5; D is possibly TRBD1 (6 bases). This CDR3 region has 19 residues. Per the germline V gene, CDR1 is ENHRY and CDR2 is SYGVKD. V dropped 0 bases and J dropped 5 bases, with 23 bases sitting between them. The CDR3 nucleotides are TGTGCCATCAGTGAGTCGAAGGGGTATTCAACAGGGTTTTATCAGCCCCAGCATTTT. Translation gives CAISESKGYSTGFYQPQHF.

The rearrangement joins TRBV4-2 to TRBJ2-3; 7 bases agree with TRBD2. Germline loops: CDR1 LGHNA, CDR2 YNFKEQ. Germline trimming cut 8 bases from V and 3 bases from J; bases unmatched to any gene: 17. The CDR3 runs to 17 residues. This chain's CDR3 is CASATLGREMATDTQYF. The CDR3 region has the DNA TGTGCCAGCGCGACCCTTGGGCGGGAGATGGCGACAGATACGCAGTATTTT.

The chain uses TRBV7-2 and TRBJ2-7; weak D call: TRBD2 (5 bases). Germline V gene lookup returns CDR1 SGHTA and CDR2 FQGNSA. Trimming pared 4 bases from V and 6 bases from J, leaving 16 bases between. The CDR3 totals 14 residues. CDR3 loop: CASSSPVRGIEQYF. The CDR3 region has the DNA TGTGCCAGCAGCTCCCCCGTTCGAGGGATCGAGCAGTACTTC. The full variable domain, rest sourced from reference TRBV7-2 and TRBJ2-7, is GAGVSQSPSNKVTEKGKDVELRCDPISGHTALYWYRQSLGQGLEFLIYFQGNSAPDKSGLPSDRFSAERTGGSVSTLTIQRTQQEDSAVYLCASSSPVRGIEQYFGPGTRLTVT.

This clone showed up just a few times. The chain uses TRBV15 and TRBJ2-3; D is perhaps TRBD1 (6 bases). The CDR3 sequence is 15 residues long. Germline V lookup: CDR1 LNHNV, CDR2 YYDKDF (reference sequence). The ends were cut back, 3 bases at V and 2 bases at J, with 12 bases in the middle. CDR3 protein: CATSSRTASTDTQYF. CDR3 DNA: TGTGCCACCAGCAGCCGGACAGCCTCCACAGATACGCAGTATTTT.

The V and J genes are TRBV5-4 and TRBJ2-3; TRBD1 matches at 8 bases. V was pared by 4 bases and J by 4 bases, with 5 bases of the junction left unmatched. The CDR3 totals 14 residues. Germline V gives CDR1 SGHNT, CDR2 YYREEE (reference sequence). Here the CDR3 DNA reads TGTGCCAGCAGCGCCCTACAGGGGGCAGATACGCAGTATTTT. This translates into CASSALQGADTQYF.

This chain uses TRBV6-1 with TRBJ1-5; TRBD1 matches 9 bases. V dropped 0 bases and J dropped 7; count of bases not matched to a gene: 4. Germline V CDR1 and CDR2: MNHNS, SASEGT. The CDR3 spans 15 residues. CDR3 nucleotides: TGTGCCAGCAGTGAAGCAACAGGGGGCTGGCAGCCCCAGCATTTT. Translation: CASSEATGGWQPQHF.

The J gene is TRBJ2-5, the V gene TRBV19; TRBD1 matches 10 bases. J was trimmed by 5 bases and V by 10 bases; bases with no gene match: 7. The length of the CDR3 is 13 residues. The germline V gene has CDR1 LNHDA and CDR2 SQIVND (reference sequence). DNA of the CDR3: TGTGCCACCCGGACAGGGGGTTGGGAGACCCAGTACTTC. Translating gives CATRTGGWETQYF.

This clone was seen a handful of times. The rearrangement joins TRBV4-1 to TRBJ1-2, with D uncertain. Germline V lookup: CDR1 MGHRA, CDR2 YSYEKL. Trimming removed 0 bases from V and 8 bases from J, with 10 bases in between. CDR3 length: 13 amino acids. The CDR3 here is CASSQDPGGGYTF. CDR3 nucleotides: TGCGCCAGCAGCCAAGATCCTGGAGGCGGCTACACCTTC.

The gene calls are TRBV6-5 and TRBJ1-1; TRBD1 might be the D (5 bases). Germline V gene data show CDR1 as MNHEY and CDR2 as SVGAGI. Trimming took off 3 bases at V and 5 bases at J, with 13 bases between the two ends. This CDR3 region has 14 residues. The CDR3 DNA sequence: TGTGCCAGCAGTTATCAGGGAGGACGGACTGAAGCTTTCTTT. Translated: CASSYQGGRTEAFF.

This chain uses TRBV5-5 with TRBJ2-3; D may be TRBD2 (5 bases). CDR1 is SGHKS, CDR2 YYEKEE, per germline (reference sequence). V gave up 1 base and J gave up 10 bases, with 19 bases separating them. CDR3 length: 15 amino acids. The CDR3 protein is CASSLYYDSSTPQYF. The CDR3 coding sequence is TGTGCCAGCAGCTTGTATTATGACTCTAGCACACCGCAGTATTTT. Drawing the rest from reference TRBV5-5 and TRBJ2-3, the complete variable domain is DAGVTQSPTHLIKTRGQQVTLRCSPISGHKSVSWYQQVLGQGPQFIFQYYEKEERGRGNFPDRFSARQFPNYSSELNVNALLLGDSALYLCASSLYYDSSTPQYFGPGTRLTVL.

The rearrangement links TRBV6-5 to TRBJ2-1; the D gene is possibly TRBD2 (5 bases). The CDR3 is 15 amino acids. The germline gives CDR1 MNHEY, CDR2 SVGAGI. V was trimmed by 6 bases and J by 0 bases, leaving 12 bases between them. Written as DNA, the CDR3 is TGTGCCAGCAGCAAAACTAGAAGCTCCTACAATGAGCAGTTCTTC. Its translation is CASSKTRSSYNEQFF.

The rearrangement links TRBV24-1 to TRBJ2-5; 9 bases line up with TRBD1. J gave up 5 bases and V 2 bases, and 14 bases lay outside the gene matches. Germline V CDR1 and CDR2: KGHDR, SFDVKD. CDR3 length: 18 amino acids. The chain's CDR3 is CATSDSLPGQGKRETQYF. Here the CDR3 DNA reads TGTGCCACCAGTGATTCCCTGCCGGGACAGGGTAAAAGGGAGACCCAGTACTTC.